These T cell receptor beta chains were read from a single sample in a study of T cells in Graves' hyperthyroidism and ophthalmopathy. TCRdb analysed the multiplex PCR reads with MiXCR anew, one entry per CDR3 protein. This sample has under 350,000 distinct CDR3 sequences; 15% to 20% occur once, and the top ten carry roughly 49%. Sequenced sample: blood. Receptors originate from a woman aged 50 to 60 with Graves' hyperthyroidism. Each CDR3 is given with its conserved first and last residue. D genes are given only for firm matches. Clone size is not always given. Where it is, it says once, few, many or a class for expanded clones.

>TRBV28|TRBJ1-5|18|.|TRBD1
CASSSYSALTGPHQPQHF
TGTGCCAGCAGTTCATACTCCGCCCTGACAGGGCCTCATCAGCCCCAGCATTTT
>TRBV5-6|TRBJ1-1|12|few|.
CASSSDSPEAFF
TGTGCCAGCAGCTCCGACAGCCCAGAAGCTTTCTTT
>TRBV6-1|TRBJ1-5|15|many|TRBD1
CASSPGQVSNQPQHF
TGTGCCAGCAGTCCCGGACAGGTGAGCAATCAGCCCCAGCATTTT
>TRBV11-1|TRBJ2-1|16|.|.
CASSSGTLPPGNEQFF
TGTGCCAGCAGCTCCGGGACTCTGCCTCCCGGTAATGAGCAGTTCTTC
>TRBV3-1|TRBJ1-5|15|few|.
CAGSQDSGVGQPQHF
TGTGCCGGCAGCCAAGATTCGGGGGTAGGTCAGCCCCAGCATTTT
>TRBV2|TRBJ1-2|15|.|.
CASSEVSFRNYGYTF
TGTGCCAGCAGTGAAGTATCCTTCAGGAACTATGGCTACACCTTC
>TRBV12-3/TRBV12-4|TRBJ2-6|15|few|.
CASSRWASGANVLTF
TGTGCCAGCAGTAGGTGGGCTTCTGGGGCCAACGTCCTGACTTTC
>TRBV20-1|TRBJ1-4|14|.|.
CSARPAGAREKLFF
TGCAGTGCTAGACCCGCCGGGGCGAGGGAAAAACTGTTTTTT
>TRBV5-1|TRBJ2-7|15|.|.
CASSLSHGSAYEQYF
TGCGCCAGCAGCTTGTCACACGGGAGCGCCTACGAGCAGTACTTC
>TRBV4-2|TRBJ1-5|15|few|.
CASSRDTQGNQPQHF
TGTGCCAGCAGCCGAGACACCCAAGGTAATCAGCCCCAGCATTTT
>TRBV6-1|TRBJ1-2|15|.|TRBD1
CASSEGGTGPYGYTF
TGTGCCAGCAGTGAGGGGGGGACAGGCCCCTATGGCTACACCTTC
>TRBV5-4|TRBJ1-6|17|few|.
CASSSNWGRFDNSPLHF
TGTGCCAGCAGCTCTAACTGGGGGCGGTTTGATAATTCACCCCTCCACTTT
>TRBV20-1|TRBJ1-1|14|many|TRBD1
CSATHTGGVTEAFF
TGCAGTGCTACCCACACAGGGGGCGTCACTGAAGCTTTCTTT
>TRBV30|TRBJ2-2|18|few|TRBD1
CAWSVRGRTGGYTGELFF
TGTGCCTGGAGTGTAAGGGGCAGGACAGGAGGATACACCGGGGAGCTGTTTTTT
>TRBV27|TRBJ2-7|14|few|.
CASSTGPGDYEQYF
TGTGCCAGCAGTACCGGGCCCGGGGACTACGAGCAGTACTTC
>TRBV11-2|TRBJ2-1|15|many|TRBD1
CASREQGARSSEQFF
TGTGCCAGCAGGGAACAGGGGGCGCGATCAAGTGAGCAGTTCTTC